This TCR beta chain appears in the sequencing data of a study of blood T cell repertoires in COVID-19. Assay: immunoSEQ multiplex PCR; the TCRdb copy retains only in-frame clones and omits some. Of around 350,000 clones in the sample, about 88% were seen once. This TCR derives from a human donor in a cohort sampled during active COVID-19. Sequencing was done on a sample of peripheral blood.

The CDR3 DNA reads as TGTGCCAGCAGCAGCCCGGACAACCTCGAGGAGTTCTTC. This encodes CASSSPDNLEEFF. The J gene is TRBJ2-1, the V gene TRBV2, with D perhaps TRBD1 (5 bases). The germline gives CDR1 SNHLY, CDR2 FYNNEI. This CDR3 has 13 amino acids. V was clipped by 6 bases and J by 14 bases, with 20 bases between them.